This entry concerns a single T cell receptor beta chain. The entry originates in a study of blood T cell repertoires in COVID-19. Looking at the study overall: There were acute and convalescent COVID-19 samples, and they came from the United States, Italy and Spain. PBMCs, B-cell-depleted T cells, or T cells provided the cDNA or gDNA that made up the material.

The CDR3 length is 14 residues. The V end was cut by 5 bases, the J end by 3 bases, with 13 bases between. Germline V gene sequence: CDR1 LGHDT, CDR2 YNNKEL (reference sequence). Per the original data handling: It was from reference gene primer amplification that nucleated cell counts were estimated. Sequencing was performed with immunoSEQ multiplex PCR; in TCRdb, only in-frame clones are kept and a portion is missing. V, J and clone size are taken as reported in that table, and D and trimming were inferred from the DNA itself. In the table there are 150,000 to 200,000 clones, roughly 90% of which are singletons.

The sequenced material came from peripheral blood. The receptor was derived from a man aged 55 to 70 with active or convalescent COVID-19. This chain uses TRBV3-1 (or the pseudogene TRBV3-2) with TRBJ1-2; a possible D gene is TRBD1 (6 bases). CDR3 residues: CASSARGADYGYTF. The CDR3 DNA sequence: TGTGCCAGCAGCGCGCGGGGGGCGGACTATGGCTACACCTTC.